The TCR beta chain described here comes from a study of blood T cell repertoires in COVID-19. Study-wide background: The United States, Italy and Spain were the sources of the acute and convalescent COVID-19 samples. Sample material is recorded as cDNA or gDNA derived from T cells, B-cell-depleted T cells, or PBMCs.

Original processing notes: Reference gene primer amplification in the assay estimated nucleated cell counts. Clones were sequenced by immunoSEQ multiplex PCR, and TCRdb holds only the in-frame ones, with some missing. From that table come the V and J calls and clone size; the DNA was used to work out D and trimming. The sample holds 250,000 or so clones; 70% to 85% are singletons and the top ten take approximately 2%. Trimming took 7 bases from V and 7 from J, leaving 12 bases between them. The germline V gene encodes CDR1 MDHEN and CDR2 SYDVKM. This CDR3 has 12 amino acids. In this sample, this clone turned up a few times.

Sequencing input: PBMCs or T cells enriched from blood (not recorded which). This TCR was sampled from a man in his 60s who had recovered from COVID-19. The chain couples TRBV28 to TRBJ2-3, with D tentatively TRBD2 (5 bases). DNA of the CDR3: TGTGCCAGCACTTCCGAGCGGTATACGCAGTATTTT. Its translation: CASTSERYTQYF.